This T cell receptor beta chain was captured in a study of shared clonotypes between healthy human individuals. In the study overall: The donors, two women and a few men, were aged 18 to 49.

The material for each subset, its genomic DNA, was split evenly across several immunoSEQ plates. The table came from immunoSEQ multiplex PCR; TCRdb's copy has only in-frame clones and leaves some out. Of about 2.3 million clones detected, around 90% appear once; the ten largest clones hold around 0.4%. Study results and caveats: Generally, estimated richness proved larger in naive subsets than it did in memory subsets. Only blood was sampled, and tissue TCR repertoires likely differ from blood ones.

Worth noting for this clone: Antigen: not known.

This CDR3 has 15 amino acids. Germline V gene data show CDR1 as MDHEN and CDR2 as SYDVKM. The V end was cut by 5 bases, the J end by 4 bases, with 17 bases between. The sequence was obtained from a man aged 18-30 years in good health. Some clones in this sample may be carry-over from other donors' samples. The V and J genes are TRBV28 and TRBJ1-2; D perhaps matches TRBD1 (6 bases). The source material was naive CD4+ T cells from PBMCs. Subset denoted: CD45RA+ positively selected. The CDR3 sequence is CASSEQGLGFYGYTF. The CDR3 coding sequence is TGTGCCAGCAGTGAGCAGGGGCTTGGGTTCTATGGCTACACCTTC.